The 21 T cell receptor beta chains listed next were all sequenced from one sample in a study of blood T cell repertoires in COVID-19. Generated by immunoSEQ multiplex PCR, the TCRdb table keeps only in-frame clones and is missing some. The sample lists about 120,000 clones; 75% to 90% were seen once. Sequencing was done on a sample of peripheral blood. These receptors were collected from a woman between 65 and 79 years old with acute or convalescent COVID-19.

The genes are TRBV5-5 and TRBJ1-4, with 7 positions matching TRBD1. The CDR3 sequence is 14 residues long. Trimming removed 2 bases from V and 5 bases from J; junction bases left unmatched: 3. CDR1 SGHKS and CDR2 YYEKEE come from the germline V gene (reference sequence). Here the CDR3 DNA reads TGTGCCAGCAGCTTCGGGACAGAGAATGAAAAACTGTTTTTT. Translating gives CASSFGTENEKLFF.

This rearrangement joins TRBV4-1 to TRBJ1-1; D uncertain. V was pared by 0 bases and J by 1 base, with 9 bases between. Germline V lookup: CDR1 MGHRA, CDR2 YSYEKL. The CDR3 extends over 15 amino acids. Here the CDR3 DNA reads TGCGCCAGCAGCCAAGACCCCTCGGGGAACACTGAAGCTTTCTTT. Residues: CASSQDPSGNTEAFF.

On this clone: The same CDR3 arises from other DNA sequences in this sample as well. The V and J genes are TRBV5-1 and TRBJ2-7; 11 bases agree with TRBD1. The CDR3 loop spans 14 amino acids. Germline CDR1 SGHRS, CDR2 YFSETQ. The junction had 2 bases not matched to a gene; V was cut back by 3 bases and J by 3 bases. CDR3 bases: TGCGCCAGCAGCTCCGGGACAGGGGGCTACGAGCAGTACTTC. Protein product: CASSSGTGGYEQYF.

The rearrangement uses TRBV3-1 (or the pseudogene TRBV3-2) and TRBJ1-1; 12 bases match TRBD1. Trimming cost V 2 bases and J 8 bases; bases outside gene matches: 3. This CDR3 is built from 14 residues. Germline assignment: CDR1 LGHDT and CDR2 YNNKEL (reference sequence). In DNA, the CDR3 is TGTGCCAGCAGCCAAACCGGGACAGGGGGCGAAGCTTTCTTT. Amino acid sequence: CASSQTGTGGEAFF.

The chain recombines TRBV4-1 with TRBJ1-2; 7 bases fit TRBD1. V gave up 3 bases and J gave up 5 bases; unmatched junction bases: 12. The CDR3 extends over 16 amino acids. Germline lookup yields CDR1 MGHRA and CDR2 YSYEKL. The CDR3 loop is CASSQASQGRWYGYTF. The CDR3, as DNA: TGCGCCAGCAGCCAGGCCTCACAGGGGCGATGGTATGGCTACACCTTC.

This rearrangement joins TRBV6-6 to TRBJ1-1; D gene ambiguous. Trimming stripped 0 bases from V and 6 bases from J, with 11 bases between. Germline values: CDR1 MNHNY, CDR2 SVGAGI (reference sequence). This CDR3 has 14 amino acids. The DNA of the CDR3 is TGTGCCAGCAGTTACTCCGGCCCCGGGGCTGAAGCTTTCTTT. Translation gives CASSYSGPGAEAFF.

This clone is a singleton in its sample. This sequence joins TRBV19 and TRBJ1-5; 9 bases are shared with TRBD1. The CDR3 is made up of 15 amino acids. The germline gives CDR1 LNHDA, CDR2 SQIVND (reference sequence). V was clipped by 5 bases and J by 2 bases; unmatched bases: 4. The CDR3 nucleotides are TGTGCCAGTAGTGTACAGGGGGCGGGCAATCAGCCCCAGCATTTT. It translates to CASSVQGAGNQPQHF.

This clone came up once. The chain links TRBV28 to TRBJ1-1; tentatively, D is TRBD1 (5 bases). The length of the CDR3 is 14 residues. V lost 0 bases and J 8 bases, leaving 13 bases between the germline ends. From germline, CDR1 is MDHEN and CDR2 SYDVKM. The CDR3 here is CASSLWGAGGEAFF. CDR3 nucleotide sequence: TGTGCCAGCAGTTTATGGGGTGCGGGGGGGGAAGCTTTCTTT.

The rearrangement joins TRBV29-1 to TRBJ1-2; 8 positions match TRBD1. CDR1 and CDR2 (germline): SQVTM, ANQGSEA. The CDR3 contains 13 residues. V shed 7 bases and J 5 bases; nucleotides not matched to a gene: 9. CDR3 sequence (DNA): TGCAGCGCCTCGGACAGGGTAGATTATGGCTACACCTTC. Protein sequence: CSASDRVDYGYTF.

The rearrangement joins TRBV10-3 to TRBJ2-3; the match to TRBD2 covers 12 bases. The CDR3 has 19 amino acids. From germline, CDR1 is ENHRY and CDR2 SYGVKD. J gave up 5 bases and V 8 bases, and 20 bases lay outside the gene matches. CDR3 DNA: TGTGCCATCCCTCGGCGCCTAGCGGGGGGGATCACTTCAGGAGATACGCAGTATTTT. It translates to CAIPRRLAGGITSGDTQYF.

The rearrangement joins TRBV29-1 to TRBJ1-1, with a possible D match to TRBD1 (5 bases). CDR1 is SQVTM and CDR2 is ANQGSEA in the germline V gene. This CDR3 region has 13 residues. V shed 7 bases and J shed 1 base, with 13 bases lying between them. The CDR3 bases are TGCAGCGGGGTGACGCAGGGGAACACTGAAGCTTTCTTT. It codes for CSGVTQGNTEAFF. Looking up the rest from reference TRBV29-1 and TRBJ1-1 gives the full variable domain: SAVISQKPSRDICQRGTSLTIQCQVDSQVTMMFWYRQQPGQSLTLIATANQGSEATYESGFVIDKFPISRPNLTFSTLTVSNMSPEDSSIYLCSGVTQGNTEAFFGQGTRLTVV.

The chain is built from TRBV6-5 and TRBJ1-2; D unresolved. The CDR3 spans 12 residues. V shed 5 bases and J shed 8 bases, with 12 bases lying between them. The V gene's germline CDR1 is MNHEY and CDR2 SVGAGI. Here the CDR3 reads CASSPRTGGYTF. The DNA for the CDR3 is TGTGCCAGCAGTCCCCGGACGGGGGGCTACACCTTC.

The V call is TRBV7-9, the J call TRBJ2-3, with 9 positions matching TRBD2. Germline CDR1 is SEHNR and CDR2 is FQNEAQ (reference sequence). The length of the CDR3 is 15 residues. V lost 5 bases, J lost 0 bases, and 3 bases stayed unmatched. The CDR3: CASSTAGGSTDTQYF. DNA for the CDR3: TGTGCCAGCAGCACCGCGGGGGGGAGCACAGATACGCAGTATTTT.

The rearrangement links TRBV18 to TRBJ1-4, with TRBD1 matching over 7 bases. Germline V gene lookup returns CDR1 KGHSH and CDR2 LQKENI. The CDR3 has 15 residues. The V gene end was trimmed by 3 bases and the J gene end by 2 bases; junction bases not matched to a gene: 3. The CDR3 DNA sequence: TGTGCCAGCTCACCCCGGGACAGCACTAATGAAAAACTGTTTTTT. It is translated as CASSPRDSTNEKLFF.

This chain's CDR3 is CASSYHGGETQYF. CDR3 nucleotide sequence: TGTGCCAGCAGTTACCATGGAGGGGAGACCCAGTACTTC. This chain uses TRBV6-5 with TRBJ2-5; D possibly corresponds to TRBD2 (6 bases). The CDR3 is made up of 13 amino acids. Trimming took 2 bases from V and 5 from J, leaving 9 bases between them. The germline gives CDR1 MNHEY, CDR2 SVGAGI.

The chain's CDR3 is CASTLSASYNEQFF. In DNA form, the CDR3 reads TGTGCCAGCACCCTTTCAGCGTCCTACAATGAGCAGTTCTTC. V usage is TRBV27 and J usage is TRBJ2-1, with D unresolved. The CDR3 is made up of 14 amino acids. Germline loops: CDR1 MNHEY, CDR2 SMNVEV (reference sequence). V gave up 7 bases and J gave up 1 base, with 11 bases separating them.

The J gene is TRBJ1-1, the V gene TRBV19, with D perhaps matching TRBD1 (6 bases). Deletions cut 9 bases from V and 4 bases from J, with 18 bases between. Germline CDR1 LNHDA, CDR2 SQIVND (reference sequence). CDR3 length equals 14 residues. The CDR3 sequence is CASNRAYPPTEAFF. For the CDR3, the DNA is TGTGCCAGCAACAGGGCTTATCCCCCCACTGAAGCTTTCTTT.

The sample holds a few counts of this clone. V is TRBV5-1 and J is TRBJ1-6; 7 bases line up with TRBD1. This CDR3 contains 15 residues. Germline V lookup: CDR1 SGHRS, CDR2 YFSETQ. Trimming removed 2 bases from V and 5 bases from J; junction bases left unmatched: 4. The CDR3 coding sequence is TGCGCCAGCAGCTTTTGGGACAGAGATAATTCACCCCTCCACTTT. Its translation is CASSFWDRDNSPLHF.

V is TRBV9 and J is TRBJ2-7; 9 positions agree with TRBD2. The CDR3 spans 15 residues. Trimming took 4 bases from V and 7 from J; bases not matched to a gene: 12. Germline V lookup: CDR1 SGDLS, CDR2 YYNGEE. The CDR3 region has the DNA TGTGCCAGCAGCCCGGAGCCGGGACTAGCTGGGGAGCAGTACTTC. Translating it yields CASSPEPGLAGEQYF.

The V gene is TRBV12-3 or TRBV12-4, the J gene TRBJ1-2, with 7 nucleotides matching TRBD1. The CDR3 has 13 residues. Trimming at V came to 5 bases and at J to 10 bases, leaving 10 bases not matched to a gene. CDR3 residues: CASSQGEPRDYTF. CDR3 sequence (DNA): TGTGCCAGCAGTCAGGGGGAACCACGAGACTACACCTTC.

The chain joins TRBV3-1 (or the pseudogene TRBV3-2) to TRBJ2-2; D is perhaps TRBD2 (6 bases). Deletions cut 2 bases from V and 6 bases from J, with 10 bases between. Germline CDR1 and CDR2: LGHDT and YNNKEL (reference sequence). The CDR3 is made up of 14 amino acids. CDR3 protein: CASSQRGAPGELFF. CDR3 bases: TGTGCCAGCAGCCAACGCGGGGCGCCCGGGGAGCTGTTTTTT.